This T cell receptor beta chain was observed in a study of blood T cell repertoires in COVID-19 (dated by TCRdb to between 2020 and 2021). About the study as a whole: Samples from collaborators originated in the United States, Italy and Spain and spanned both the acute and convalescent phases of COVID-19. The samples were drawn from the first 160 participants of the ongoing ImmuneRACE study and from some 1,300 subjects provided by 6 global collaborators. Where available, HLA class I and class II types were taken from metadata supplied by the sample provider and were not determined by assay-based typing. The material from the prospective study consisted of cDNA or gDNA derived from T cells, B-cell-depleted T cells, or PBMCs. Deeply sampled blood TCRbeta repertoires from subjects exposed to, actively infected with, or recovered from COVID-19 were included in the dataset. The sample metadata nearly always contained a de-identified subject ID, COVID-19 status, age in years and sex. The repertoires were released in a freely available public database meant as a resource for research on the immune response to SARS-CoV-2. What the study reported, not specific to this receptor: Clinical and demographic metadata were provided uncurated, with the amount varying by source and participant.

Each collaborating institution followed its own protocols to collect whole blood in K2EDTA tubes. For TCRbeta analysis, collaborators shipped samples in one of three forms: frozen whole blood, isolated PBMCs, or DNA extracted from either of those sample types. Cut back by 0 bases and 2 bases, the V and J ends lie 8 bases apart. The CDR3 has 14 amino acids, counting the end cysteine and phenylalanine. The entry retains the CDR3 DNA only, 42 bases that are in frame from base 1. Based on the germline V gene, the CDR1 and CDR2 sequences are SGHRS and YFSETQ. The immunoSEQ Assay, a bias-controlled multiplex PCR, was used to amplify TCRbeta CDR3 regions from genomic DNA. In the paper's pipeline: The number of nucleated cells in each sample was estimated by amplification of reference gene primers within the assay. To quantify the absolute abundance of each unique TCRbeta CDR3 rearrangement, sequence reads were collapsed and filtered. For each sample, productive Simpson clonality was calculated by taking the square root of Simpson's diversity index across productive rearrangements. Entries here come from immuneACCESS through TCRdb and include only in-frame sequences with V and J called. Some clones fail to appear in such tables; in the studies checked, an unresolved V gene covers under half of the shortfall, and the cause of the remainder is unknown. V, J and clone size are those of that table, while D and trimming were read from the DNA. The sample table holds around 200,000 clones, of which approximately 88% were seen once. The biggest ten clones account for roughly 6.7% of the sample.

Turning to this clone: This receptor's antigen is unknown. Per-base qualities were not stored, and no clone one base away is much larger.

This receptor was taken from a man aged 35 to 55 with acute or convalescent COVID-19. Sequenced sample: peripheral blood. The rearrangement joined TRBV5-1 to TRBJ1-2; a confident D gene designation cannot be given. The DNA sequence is TGCGCCAGCAGCTTGGGGAGATCAAACTATGGCTACACCTTC. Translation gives CASSLGRSNYGYTF. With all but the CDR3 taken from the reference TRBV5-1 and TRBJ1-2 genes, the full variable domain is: KAGVTQTPRYLIKTRGQQVTLSCSPISGHRSVSWYQQTPGQGLQFLFEYFSETQRNKGNFPGRFSGRQFSNSRSEMNVSTLELGDSALYLCASSLGRSNYGYTFGSGTRLTVV.